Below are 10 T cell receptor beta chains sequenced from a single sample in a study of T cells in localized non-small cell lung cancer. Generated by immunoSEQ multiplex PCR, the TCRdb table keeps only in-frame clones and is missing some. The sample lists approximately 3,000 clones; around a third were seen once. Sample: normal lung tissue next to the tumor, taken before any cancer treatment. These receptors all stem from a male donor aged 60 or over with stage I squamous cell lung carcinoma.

Here the CDR3 DNA reads TGTGCCACCTCTCTACAGGAGTCCTACAATGAGCAGTTCTTC. Its protein product is CATSLQESYNEQFF. The chain uses TRBV6-7 and TRBJ2-1, with D perhaps matching TRBD1 (5 bases). TRBV6-7 is sorted into the ORF group, with uncertain function. V dropped 10 bases and J dropped 1 base, with 14 bases sitting between them. The CDR3 is 14 amino acids.

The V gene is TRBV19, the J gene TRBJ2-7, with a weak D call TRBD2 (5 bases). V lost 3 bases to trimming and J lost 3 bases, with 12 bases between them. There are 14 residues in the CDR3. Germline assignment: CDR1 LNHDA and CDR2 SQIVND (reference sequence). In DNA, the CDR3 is TGTGCCAGTAGTATCCGGGATCCAGACTACGAGCAGTACTTC. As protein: CASSIRDPDYEQYF.

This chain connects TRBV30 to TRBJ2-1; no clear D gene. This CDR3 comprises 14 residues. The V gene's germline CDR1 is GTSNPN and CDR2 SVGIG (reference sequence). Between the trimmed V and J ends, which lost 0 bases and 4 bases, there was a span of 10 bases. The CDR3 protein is CAWSVLDSYNEQFF. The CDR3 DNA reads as TGTGCCTGGAGTGTACTTGACTCTTACAATGAGCAGTTCTTC. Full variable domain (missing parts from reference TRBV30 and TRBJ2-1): SQTIHQWPATLVQPVGSPLSLECTVEGTSNPNLYWYRQAAGRGLQLLFYSVGIGQISSEVPQNLSASRPQDRQFILSSKKLLLSDSGFYLCAWSVLDSYNEQFFGPGTRLTVL.

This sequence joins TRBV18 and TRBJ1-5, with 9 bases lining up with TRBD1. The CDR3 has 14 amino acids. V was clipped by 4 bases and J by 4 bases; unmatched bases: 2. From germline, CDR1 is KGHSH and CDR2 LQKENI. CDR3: CASSQQGANQPQHF. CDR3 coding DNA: TGTGCCAGCTCACAACAGGGGGCTAATCAGCCCCAGCATTTT.

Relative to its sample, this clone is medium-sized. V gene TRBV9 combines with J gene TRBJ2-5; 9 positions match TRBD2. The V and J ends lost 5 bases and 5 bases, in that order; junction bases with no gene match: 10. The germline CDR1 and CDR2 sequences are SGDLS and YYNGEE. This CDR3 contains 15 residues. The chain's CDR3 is CASSQRGALRETQYF. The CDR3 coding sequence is TGTGCCAGCAGTCAGCGGGGGGCCCTTAGGGAGACCCAGTACTTC.

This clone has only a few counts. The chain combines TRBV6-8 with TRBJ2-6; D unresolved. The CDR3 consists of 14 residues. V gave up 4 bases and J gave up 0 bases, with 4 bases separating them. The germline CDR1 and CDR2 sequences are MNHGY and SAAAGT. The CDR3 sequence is CASSSNSGANVLTF. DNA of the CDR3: TGTGCCAGCAGTTCAAACTCTGGGGCCAACGTCCTGACTTTC.

DNA of the CDR3: TGTGCCTGGACCGACCAGGGGCAGGCTGAAGCTTTCTTT. The encoded protein is CAWTDQGQAEAFF. The V and J genes are TRBV30 and TRBJ1-1; the D gene is possibly TRBD1 (6 bases). Germline V gives CDR1 GTSNPN, CDR2 SVGIG (reference sequence). V lost 4 bases to trimming and J lost 6 bases, with 15 bases between them. The CDR3 runs 13 residues.

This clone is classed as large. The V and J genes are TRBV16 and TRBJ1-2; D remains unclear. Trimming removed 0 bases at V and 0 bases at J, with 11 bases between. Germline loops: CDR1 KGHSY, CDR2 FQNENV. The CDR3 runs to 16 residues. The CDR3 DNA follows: TGTGCCAGCAGCCAATCGATCCGGAGCACTAACTATGGCTACACCTTC. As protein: CASSQSIRSTNYGYTF. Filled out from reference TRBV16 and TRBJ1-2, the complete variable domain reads GEEVAQTPKHLVRGEGQKAKLYCAPIKGHSYVFWYQQVLKNEFKFLISFQNENVFDETGMPKERFSAKCLPNSPCSLEIQATKLEDSAVYFCASSQSIRSTNYGYTFGSGTRLTVV.

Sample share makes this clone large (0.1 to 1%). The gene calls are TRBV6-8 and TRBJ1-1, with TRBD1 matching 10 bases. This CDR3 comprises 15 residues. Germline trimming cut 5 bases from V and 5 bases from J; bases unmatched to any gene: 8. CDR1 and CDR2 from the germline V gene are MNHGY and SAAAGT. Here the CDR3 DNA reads TGTGCCAGCAGTGACGACAGGGGGCGGGTGACTGAAGCTTTCTTT. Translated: CASSDDRGRVTEAFF.

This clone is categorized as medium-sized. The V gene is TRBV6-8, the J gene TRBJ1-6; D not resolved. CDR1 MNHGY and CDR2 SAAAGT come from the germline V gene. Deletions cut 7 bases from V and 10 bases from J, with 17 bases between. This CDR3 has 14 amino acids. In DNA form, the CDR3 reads TGTGCCAGCACTAGAGAGCCGGCGGGCTCACCCCTCCACTTT. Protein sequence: CASTREPAGSPLHF.